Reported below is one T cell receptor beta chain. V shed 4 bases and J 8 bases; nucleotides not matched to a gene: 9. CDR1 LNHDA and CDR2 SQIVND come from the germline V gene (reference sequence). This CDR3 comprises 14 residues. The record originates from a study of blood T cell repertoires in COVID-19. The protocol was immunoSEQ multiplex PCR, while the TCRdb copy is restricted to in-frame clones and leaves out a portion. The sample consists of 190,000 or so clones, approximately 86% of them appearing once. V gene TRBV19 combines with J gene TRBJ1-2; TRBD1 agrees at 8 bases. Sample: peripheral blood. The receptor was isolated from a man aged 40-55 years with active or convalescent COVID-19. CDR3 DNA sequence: TGTGCCAGTAGTACGCTGGACAGGGTAGAGGGCTACACCTTC. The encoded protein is CASSTLDRVEGYTF.